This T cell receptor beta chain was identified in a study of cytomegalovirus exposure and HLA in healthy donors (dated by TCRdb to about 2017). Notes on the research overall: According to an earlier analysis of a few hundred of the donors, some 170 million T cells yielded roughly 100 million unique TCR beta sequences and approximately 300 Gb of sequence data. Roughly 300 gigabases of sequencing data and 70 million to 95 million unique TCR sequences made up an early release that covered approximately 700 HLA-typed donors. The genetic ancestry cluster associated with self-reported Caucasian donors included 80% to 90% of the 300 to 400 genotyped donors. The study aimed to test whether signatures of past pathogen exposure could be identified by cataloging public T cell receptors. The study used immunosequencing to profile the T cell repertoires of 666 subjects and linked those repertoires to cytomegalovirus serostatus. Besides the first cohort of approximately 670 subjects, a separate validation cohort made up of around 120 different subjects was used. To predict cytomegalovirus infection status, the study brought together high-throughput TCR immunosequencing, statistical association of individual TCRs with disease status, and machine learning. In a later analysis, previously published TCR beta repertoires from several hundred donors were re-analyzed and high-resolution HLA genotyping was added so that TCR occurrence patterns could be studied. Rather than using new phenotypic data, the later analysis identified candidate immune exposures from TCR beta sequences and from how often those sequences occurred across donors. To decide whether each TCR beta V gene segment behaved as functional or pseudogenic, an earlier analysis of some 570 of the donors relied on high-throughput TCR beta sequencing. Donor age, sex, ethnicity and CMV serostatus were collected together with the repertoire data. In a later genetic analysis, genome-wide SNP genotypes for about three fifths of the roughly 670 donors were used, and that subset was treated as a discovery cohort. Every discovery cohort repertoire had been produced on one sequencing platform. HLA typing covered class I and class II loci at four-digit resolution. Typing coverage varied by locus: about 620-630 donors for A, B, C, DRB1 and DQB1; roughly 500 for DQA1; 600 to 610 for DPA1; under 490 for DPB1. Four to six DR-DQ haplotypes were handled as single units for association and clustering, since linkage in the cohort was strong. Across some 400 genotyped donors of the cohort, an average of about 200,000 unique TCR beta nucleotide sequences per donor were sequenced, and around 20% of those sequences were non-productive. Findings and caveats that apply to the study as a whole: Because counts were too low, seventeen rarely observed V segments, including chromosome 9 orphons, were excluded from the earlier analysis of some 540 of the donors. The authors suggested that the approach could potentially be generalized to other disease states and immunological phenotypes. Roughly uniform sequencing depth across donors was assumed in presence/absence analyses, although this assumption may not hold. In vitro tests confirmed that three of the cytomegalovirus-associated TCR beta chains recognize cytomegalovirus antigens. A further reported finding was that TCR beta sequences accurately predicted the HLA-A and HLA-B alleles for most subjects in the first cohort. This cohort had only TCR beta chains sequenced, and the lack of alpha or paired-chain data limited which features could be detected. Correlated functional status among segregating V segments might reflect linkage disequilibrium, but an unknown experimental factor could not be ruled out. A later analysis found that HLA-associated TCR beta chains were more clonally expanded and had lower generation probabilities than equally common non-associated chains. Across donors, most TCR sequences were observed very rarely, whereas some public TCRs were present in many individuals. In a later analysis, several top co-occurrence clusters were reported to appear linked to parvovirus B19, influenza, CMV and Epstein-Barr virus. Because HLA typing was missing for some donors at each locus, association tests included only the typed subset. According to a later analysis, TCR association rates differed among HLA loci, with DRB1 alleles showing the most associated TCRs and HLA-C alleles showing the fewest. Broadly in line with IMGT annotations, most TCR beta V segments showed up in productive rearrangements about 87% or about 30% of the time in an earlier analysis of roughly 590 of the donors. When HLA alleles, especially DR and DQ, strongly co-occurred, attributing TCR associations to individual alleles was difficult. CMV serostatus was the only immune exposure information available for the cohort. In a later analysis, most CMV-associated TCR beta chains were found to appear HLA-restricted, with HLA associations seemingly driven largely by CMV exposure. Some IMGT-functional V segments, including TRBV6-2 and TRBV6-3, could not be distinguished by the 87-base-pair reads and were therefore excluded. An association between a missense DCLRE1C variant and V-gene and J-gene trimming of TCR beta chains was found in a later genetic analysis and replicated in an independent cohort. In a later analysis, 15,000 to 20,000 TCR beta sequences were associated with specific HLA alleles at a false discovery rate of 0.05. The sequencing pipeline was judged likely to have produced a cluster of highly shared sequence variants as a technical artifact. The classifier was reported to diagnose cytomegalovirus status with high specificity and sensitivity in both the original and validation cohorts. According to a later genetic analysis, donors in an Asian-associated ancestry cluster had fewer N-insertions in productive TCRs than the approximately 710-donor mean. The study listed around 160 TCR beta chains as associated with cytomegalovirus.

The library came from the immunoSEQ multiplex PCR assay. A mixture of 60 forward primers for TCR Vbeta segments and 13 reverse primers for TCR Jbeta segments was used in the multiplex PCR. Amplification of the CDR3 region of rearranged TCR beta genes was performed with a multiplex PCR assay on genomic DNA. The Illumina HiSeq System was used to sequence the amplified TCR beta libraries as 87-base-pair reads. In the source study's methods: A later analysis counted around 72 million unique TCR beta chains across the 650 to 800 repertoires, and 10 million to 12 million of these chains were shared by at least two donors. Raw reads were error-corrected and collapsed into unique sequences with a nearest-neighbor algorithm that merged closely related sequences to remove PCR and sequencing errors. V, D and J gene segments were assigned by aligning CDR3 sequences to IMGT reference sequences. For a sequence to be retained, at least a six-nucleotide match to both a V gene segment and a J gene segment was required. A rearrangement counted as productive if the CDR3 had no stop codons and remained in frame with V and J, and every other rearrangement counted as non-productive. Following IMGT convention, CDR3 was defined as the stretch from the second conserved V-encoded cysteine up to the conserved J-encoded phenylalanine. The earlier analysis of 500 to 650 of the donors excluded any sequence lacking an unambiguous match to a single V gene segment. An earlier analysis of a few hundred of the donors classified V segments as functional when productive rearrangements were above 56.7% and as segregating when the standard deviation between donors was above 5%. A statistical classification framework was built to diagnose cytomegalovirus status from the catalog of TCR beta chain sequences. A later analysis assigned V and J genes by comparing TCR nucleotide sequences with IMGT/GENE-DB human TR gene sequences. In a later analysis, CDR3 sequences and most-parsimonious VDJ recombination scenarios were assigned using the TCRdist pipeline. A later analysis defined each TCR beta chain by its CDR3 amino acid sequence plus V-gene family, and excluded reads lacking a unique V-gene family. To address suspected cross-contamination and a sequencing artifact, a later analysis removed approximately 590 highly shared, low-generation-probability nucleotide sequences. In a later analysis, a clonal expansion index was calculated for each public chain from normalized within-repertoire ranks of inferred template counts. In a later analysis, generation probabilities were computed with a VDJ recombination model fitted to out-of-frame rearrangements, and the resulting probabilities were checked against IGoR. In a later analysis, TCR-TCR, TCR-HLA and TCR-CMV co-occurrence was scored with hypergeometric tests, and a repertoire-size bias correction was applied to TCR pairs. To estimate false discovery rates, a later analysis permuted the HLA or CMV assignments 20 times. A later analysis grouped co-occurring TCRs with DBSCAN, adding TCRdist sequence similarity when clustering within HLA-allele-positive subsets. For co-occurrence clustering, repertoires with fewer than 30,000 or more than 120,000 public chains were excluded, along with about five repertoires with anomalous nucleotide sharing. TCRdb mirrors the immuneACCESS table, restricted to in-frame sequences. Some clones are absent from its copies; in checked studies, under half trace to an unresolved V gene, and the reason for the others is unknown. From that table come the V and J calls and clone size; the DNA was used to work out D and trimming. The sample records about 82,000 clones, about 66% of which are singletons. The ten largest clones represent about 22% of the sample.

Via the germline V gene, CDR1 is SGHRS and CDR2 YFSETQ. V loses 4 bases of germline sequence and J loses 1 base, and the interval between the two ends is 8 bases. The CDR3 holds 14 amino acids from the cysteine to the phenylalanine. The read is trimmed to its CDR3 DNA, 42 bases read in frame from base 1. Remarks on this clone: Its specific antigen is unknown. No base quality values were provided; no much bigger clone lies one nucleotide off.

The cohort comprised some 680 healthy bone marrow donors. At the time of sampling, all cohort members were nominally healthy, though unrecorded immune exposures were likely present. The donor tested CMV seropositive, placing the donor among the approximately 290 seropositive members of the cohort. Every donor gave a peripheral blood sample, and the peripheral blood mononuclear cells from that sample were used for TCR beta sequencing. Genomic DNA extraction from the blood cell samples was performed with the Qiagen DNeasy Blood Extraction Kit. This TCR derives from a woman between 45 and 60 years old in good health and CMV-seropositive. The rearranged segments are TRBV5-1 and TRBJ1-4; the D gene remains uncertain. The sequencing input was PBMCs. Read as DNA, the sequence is TGCGCCAGCAGCAATCGAGGAACTAATGAAAAACTGTTTTTT. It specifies CASSNRGTNEKLFF.